This T cell receptor (beta chain) was recorded in a study of OX40 agonist ivuxolimab in advanced cancers. The germline CDR1 and CDR2 sequences are MNHEY and SMNVEV (reference sequence). V lost 7 bases to trimming and J lost 7 bases, with 22 bases between them. The CDR3 loop spans 15 amino acids. The data were produced by immunoSEQ multiplex PCR, yet TCRdb's version contains in-frame clones alone and is incomplete. This sample has about 51,000 clones; around 77% occur once, and the top ten carry under 2.5%. The V gene is TRBV27, the J gene TRBJ1-2, with a weak D call TRBD1 (5 bases). This TCR was sampled from an adult with an advanced solid tumor such as melanoma, head and neck, liver or kidney cancer. The sequencing here drew on CD4+ or CD8+ T cells sorted from blood, taken in a trial of the OX40 agonist ivuxolimab. The CDR3 region has the DNA TGTGCCAGCATGTCCCAGGGTACCGCTATGGGTGGCTACACCTTC. Its translation: CASMSQGTAMGGYTF.